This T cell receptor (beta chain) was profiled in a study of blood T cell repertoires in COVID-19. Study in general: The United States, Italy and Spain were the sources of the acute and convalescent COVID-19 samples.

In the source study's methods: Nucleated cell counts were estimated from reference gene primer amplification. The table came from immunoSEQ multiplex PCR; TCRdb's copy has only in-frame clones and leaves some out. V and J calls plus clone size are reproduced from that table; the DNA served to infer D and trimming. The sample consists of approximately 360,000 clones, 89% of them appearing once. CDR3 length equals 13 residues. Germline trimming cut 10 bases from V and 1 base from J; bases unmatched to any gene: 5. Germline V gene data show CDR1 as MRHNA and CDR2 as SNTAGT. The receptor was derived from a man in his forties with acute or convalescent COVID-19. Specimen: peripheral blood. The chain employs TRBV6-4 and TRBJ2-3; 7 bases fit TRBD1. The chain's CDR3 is CANTGVRTDTQYF. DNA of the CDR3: TGTGCCAACACAGGGGTTCGCACAGATACGCAGTATTTT.